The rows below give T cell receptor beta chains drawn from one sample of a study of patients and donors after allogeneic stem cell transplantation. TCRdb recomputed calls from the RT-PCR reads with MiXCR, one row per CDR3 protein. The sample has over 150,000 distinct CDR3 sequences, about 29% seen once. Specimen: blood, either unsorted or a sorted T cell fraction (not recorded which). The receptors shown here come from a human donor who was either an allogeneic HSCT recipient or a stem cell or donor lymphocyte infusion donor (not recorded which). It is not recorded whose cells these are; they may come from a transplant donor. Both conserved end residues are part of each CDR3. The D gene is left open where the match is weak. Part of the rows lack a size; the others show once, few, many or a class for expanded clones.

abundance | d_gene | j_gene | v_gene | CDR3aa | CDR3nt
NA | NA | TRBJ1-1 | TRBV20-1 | CSTPRGIGEAFF | TGCAGTACCCCCCGGGGCATCGGCGAAGCTTTCTTT
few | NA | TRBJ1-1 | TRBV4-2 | CASSQAPSRGSHTEAFF | TGTGCCAGCAGCCAAGCCCCTAGCCGGGGATCGCACACTGAAGCTTTCTTT
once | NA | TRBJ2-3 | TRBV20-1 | CSVERITGTDTQYF | TGCAGTGTCGAGAGGATCACAGGCACAGATACGCAGTATTTT
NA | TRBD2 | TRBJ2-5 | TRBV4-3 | CASSYRLAPQETQYF | TGCGCCAGCAGCTACCGACTAGCTCCCCAAGAGACCCAGTACTTC
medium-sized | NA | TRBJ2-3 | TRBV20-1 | CSASGRRGTDTQYF | TGCAGTGCTAGTGGGAGGAGAGGCACAGATACGCAGTATTTT
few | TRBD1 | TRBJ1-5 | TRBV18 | CASSPRDSQLQPQHF | TGTGCCAGCTCACCACGGGACAGCCAACTTCAGCCCCAGCATTTT
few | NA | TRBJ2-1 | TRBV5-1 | CASSPRAAATYNEQFF | TGCGCCAGCAGCCCCCGTGCCGCGGCCACCTACAATGAGCAGTTCTTC
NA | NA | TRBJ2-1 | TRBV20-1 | CSARSRGSYNEQFF | TGCAGTGCTAGGAGTCGAGGCTCATACAATGAGCAGTTCTTC
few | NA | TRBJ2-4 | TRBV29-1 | CSVGTKREVQYF | TGCAGCGTTGGAACAAAACGCGAGGTTCAGTACTTC
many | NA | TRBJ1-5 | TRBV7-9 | CASSLGFAAQHF | TGTGCCAGCAGCTTAGGGTTTGCAGCCCAGCATTTT
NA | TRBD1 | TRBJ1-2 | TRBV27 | CASSPRTGANYGYTF | TGTGCCAGCAGTCCACGGACAGGAGCTAACTATGGCTACACCTTC
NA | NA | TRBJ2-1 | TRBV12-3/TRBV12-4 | CASSFGGGQFF | TGTGCCAGCAGTTTTGGGGGAGGGCAGTTCTTC
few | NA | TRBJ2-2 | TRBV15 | CATSGPNTGELFF | TGTGCCACTAGCGGTCCTAACACCGGGGAGCTGTTTTTT
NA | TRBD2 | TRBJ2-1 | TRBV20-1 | CSASGLAGVPYNEQFF | TGCAGTGCTTCGGGACTAGCGGGAGTACCTTACAATGAGCAGTTCTTC
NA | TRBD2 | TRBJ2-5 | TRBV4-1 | CASSHLPTSGETQYF | TGCGCCAGCAGCCACCTGCCGACTAGCGGAGAGACCCAGTACTTC
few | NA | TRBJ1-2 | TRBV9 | CASSGPPGGEGYTF | TGTGCCAGCAGCGGTCCCCCTGGGGGCGAAGGCTACACCTTC